These 32 T cell receptor beta chains were sequenced from one sample in a study of blood T cells in healthy people across ages. Combining a sample-barcoded 5' primer with a J-beta primer mix, a second PCR ran for roughly 7 to 12 cycles. MiXCR was run by TCRdb on the 5' RACE reads, yielding one entry per CDR3 protein. The table has some 900,000 distinct CDR3 sequences, 29% seen once. Material for sequencing was blood. The receptors were gathered from a woman of 80 years or more in good health.

There are many counts of this clonotype. This sequence joins TRBV10-2 and TRBJ2-4, with 8 bases matching TRBD1. The trim removed 6 bases at V and 5 bases at J, leaving 0 bases unmatched. The germline V gene encodes CDR1 WSHSY and CDR2 SAAADI. There are 12 residues in the CDR3. As DNA, the CDR3 is TGCGCCAGCAGGGGACAGGAAAACATTCAGTACTTC. As protein: CASRGQENIQYF.

This clonotype was seen a handful of times. The V call is TRBV14, the J call TRBJ2-4, with TRBD1 as a possible D gene (5 bases). V was trimmed by 5 bases and J by 5 bases, leaving 19 bases between them. The CDR3 is 16 residues long. Germline V gene sequence: CDR1 SGHDN, CDR2 FVKESK. This CDR3 is CASSSYLQAVENIQYF. The DNA for the CDR3 is TGTGCCAGCAGCTCATATCTACAGGCAGTCGAAAACATTCAGTACTTC. Supplemented by reference TRBV14 and TRBJ2-4, the full variable domain reads EAGVTQFPSHSVIEKGQTVTLRCDPISGHDNLYWYRRVMGKEIKFLLHFVKESKQDESGMPNNRFLAERTGGTYSTLKVQPAELEDSGVYFCASSSYLQAVENIQYFGAGTRLSVL.

This clonotype was seen at least ten times. The chain uses TRBV21-1 and TRBJ2-1; the D call in the table, TRBD2, was not verified against the DNA. TRBV21-1 is a pseudogene locus. This CDR3 comprises 16 residues. CDR3: CASTRRSQETYNEQFF. CDR3 DNA: TGTGCCAGCACAAGGAGGAGTCAAGAAACGTACAATGAGCAGTTCTTC.

This clonotype was counted only a few times. A much more abundant neighbour one base away suggests this may be a read error. The chain joins TRBV6-2 or TRBV6-3 to TRBJ2-1; TRBD2 matches at 8 bases. CDR1 is MNHEY and CDR2 is SVGEGT in the germline V gene. The CDR3 has 15 amino acids. The J segment lost 12 bases and the V segment lost 5 bases, leaving 15 bases of the junction unmatched. CDR3 coding DNA: TGTGCCAGCAGTGGCCTACCGGGGGGGCCCCCTGTGCAGTTCTTC. This encodes CASSGLPGGPPVQFF.

This clonotype was counted at least ten times. This chain joins TRBV5-6 and TRBJ2-7; the D gene could be TRBD1 or TRBD2 (5 bases each). The germline V gene encodes CDR1 SGHDT and CDR2 YYEEEE. The CDR3 spans 13 residues. V was cut by 3 bases and J by 0 bases, with 7 bases left in between. The chain's CDR3 is CASSWDRSYEQYF. CDR3 nucleotides: TGTGCCAGCAGCTGGGACCGCTCCTACGAGCAGTACTTC. The complete variable domain, with remaining parts taken from reference TRBV5-6 and TRBJ2-7, reads DAGVTQSPTHLIKTRGQQVTLRCSPKSGHDTVSWYQQALGQGPQFIFQYYEEEERQRGNFPDRFSGHQFPNYSSELNVNALLLGDSALYLCASSWDRSYEQYFGPGTRLTVT.

This clonotype was observed many times. The CDR3 bases are TGCAGCGTGGGGGACAGGGCCAGCACAGATACGCAGTATTTT. Translation: CSVGDRASTDTQYF. V and J are TRBV29-1 and TRBJ2-3; 9 positions match TRBD1. V lost 6 bases, J lost 0 bases, and 4 bases stayed unmatched. Germline values: CDR1 SQVTM, CDR2 ANQGSEA. The CDR3 length is 14 residues.

With regard to this clonotype: A much larger clone lies one base from this, so it may be a read error. The chain recombines TRBV20-1 with TRBJ2-3; 7 bases map to TRBD1. Germline V CDR1 and CDR2: DFQATT, SNEGSKA (reference sequence). The CDR3 length is 14 residues. This CDR3 is CGAPGQRYTDTQYF. CDR3 DNA: TGCGGTGCTCCGGGACAGCGATACACAGATACGCAGTATTTT.

For this clonotype: A much bigger clone sits one base away, suggesting this may be a read error. The J gene is TRBJ1-1, the V gene TRBV6-6; 7 bases map to TRBD1. V was clipped by 9 bases and J by 4 bases; unmatched bases: 11. This CDR3 is built from 14 residues. Germline CDR1 is MNHNY and CDR2 is SVGAGI (reference sequence). The CDR3 nucleotides are TGTGCCAGTTTATCCGGGACAGTCAGCACTGAAGCTTTCTTT. Residues: CASLSGTVSTEAFF.

The chain recombines TRBV5-1 with TRBJ2-1, with D possibly TRBD2 on 6 matching bases. Germline V gene sequence: CDR1 SGHRS, CDR2 YFSETQ. V lost 2 bases and J 6 bases, leaving 12 bases between the germline ends. This CDR3 comprises 14 residues. CDR3 residues: CASSFGGASNEQFF. The CDR3 bases are TGCGCCAGCAGCTTCGGCGGGGCGTCCAATGAGCAGTTCTTC.

This chain links TRBV5-1 with TRBJ1-2; tentatively, D is TRBD1 (6 bases). Trimming removed 5 bases at V and 4 bases at J, with 21 bases between. CDR3 length equals 16 residues. Germline V lookup: CDR1 SGHRS, CDR2 YFSETQ. In nucleotides, the CDR3 is TGCGCCAGCAGTACGACCCGACAGGCTGAGGGCTATGGCTACACCTTC. Its translation is CASSTTRQAEGYGYTF.

Points on this clonotype: Just one base apart from a much larger clone, this may be a read error. The chain carries TRBV28 and TRBJ2-3; weak D call: TRBD2 (6 bases). CDR1 is MDHEN and CDR2 is SYDVKM in the germline V gene. V lost 3 bases to trimming and J lost 7 bases, with 20 bases between them. The CDR3 runs 16 residues. The CDR3 loop is CASSLVGDSRANTQYF. CDR3 coding DNA: TGTGCCAGCAGTTTGGTCGGGGACTCACGGGCAAATACGCAGTATTTT. The full variable domain, completed using reference TRBV28 and TRBJ2-3, is DVKVTQSSRYLVKRTGEKVFLECVQDMDHENMFWYRQDPGLGLRLIYFSYDVKMKEKGDIPEGYSVSREKKERFSLILESASTNQTSMYLCASSLVGDSRANTQYFGPGTRLTVL.

The chain couples TRBV11-3 to TRBJ2-1, with D maybe TRBD1 (6 bases). The CDR3 runs to 13 residues. Germline loops: CDR1 SGHNT, CDR2 YENEEA. V was pared by 1 base and J by 6 bases, with 7 bases between. The CDR3: CASSLVDSNEQFF. CDR3 nucleotides: TGTGCCAGCAGCTTAGTGGACAGCAATGAGCAGTTCTTC.

As to this clonotype: Given a much more abundant clone one base away, this may be a read error. The chain recombines TRBV7-9 with TRBJ1-1, with D hard to call. This CDR3 spans 13 amino acids. The germline CDR1 and CDR2 sequences are SEHNR and FQNEAQ (reference sequence). CDR3 in DNA: TGTGCCAGCAGCTTAGAGGCGAACACTGAAGTTTTCTTT. Protein: CASSLEANTEVFF.

This clonotype was seen a single time. The gene calls are TRBV7-2 and TRBJ2-5; D possibly corresponds to TRBD2 (5 bases). The CDR3 extends over 17 amino acids. Germline lookup yields CDR1 SGHTA and CDR2 FQGNSA. V lost 3 bases to trimming and J lost 1 base, with 18 bases between them. The CDR3 spells CASSFAIAGILQETQYF. CDR3 sequence (DNA): TGTGCCAGCAGCTTCGCCATAGCCGGGATACTCCAAGAGACCCAGTACTTC.

This clonotype has only one observation. The chain carries TRBV7-8 and TRBJ2-3, with D possibly matching TRBD2 (5 bases). The V end lost 1 base, the J end lost 7 bases, and 12 bases lay between the germline ends. CDR1 is SGHVS and CDR2 is FQNEAQ in the germline V gene. This CDR3 is 14 amino acids long. The CDR3 is CASSLVSSCNTQYF. The CDR3 region has the DNA TGTGCCAGCAGCTTAGTGTCTAGCTGCAATACGCAGTATTTT.

This clonotype has ten or more counts. The gene calls are TRBV11-2 and TRBJ2-6; the D call may be TRBD1 or TRBD2 (5 bases each). Germline V CDR1 and CDR2: SGHAT, FQNNGV. Trimming shortened V by 4 bases and J by 2 bases, and 15 bases separated the two germline ends. The CDR3 is made up of 17 amino acids. Here the CDR3 reads CASSYTVGGAGANVLTF. CDR3 bases: TGTGCCAGCAGCTATACGGTTGGGGGAGCTGGGGCCAACGTCCTGACTTTC. Combining the CDR3 with reference TRBV11-2 and TRBJ2-6 gives the whole variable domain EAGVAQSPRYKIIEKRQSVAFWCNPISGHATLYWYQQILGQGPKLLIQFQNNGVVDDSQLPKDRFSAERLKGVDSTLKIQPAKLEDSAVYLCASSYTVGGAGANVLTFGAGSRLTVL.

Points on this clonotype: This sequence may be a read error, since a much larger clone differs from it by one base. This rearrangement joins TRBV12-3 or TRBV12-4 to TRBJ2-3; 10 positions agree with TRBD1. The CDR3 is 14 amino acids. The CDR3 DNA reads as TGTGCCAGCAGGTTCGGACAGGGGGGACATACGGAGTATTTT. Its translation is CASRFGQGGHTEYF.

This clonotype has ten or more counts. The V gene is TRBV6-1, the J gene TRBJ2-1, with a possible D match to TRBD1 (6 bases). In germline, CDR1 is MNHNS, CDR2 SASEGT. The V end lost 6 bases, the J end lost 4 bases, and 10 bases lay between the germline ends. The CDR3 runs to 13 residues. CDR3 sequence reads: CASRGQQYNEQFF. CDR3 nucleotides: TGTGCCAGCAGAGGACAGCAGTACAATGAGCAGTTCTTC.

This clonotype was seen a few times. The chain combines TRBV3-1 with TRBJ1-2, with TRBD1 identical over 7 bases. From germline, CDR1 is LGHDT and CDR2 YNNKEL (reference sequence). The CDR3 length is 15 residues. V lost 3 bases to trimming and J lost 4 bases; unmatched junction nucleotides: 8. As DNA, the CDR3 is TGTGCCAGCAGCCATGGCCCCGGACAGGTCTATGGCTACACCTTC. It codes for CASSHGPGQVYGYTF.

This clonotype appeared many times. The DNA of the CDR3 is TGTGCCACCAGCAGGGGTGACCGAACGGGGGGAACTGAAGCTTTCTTT. Translating gives CATSRGDRTGGTEAFF. The genes are TRBV15 and TRBJ1-1; D is perhaps TRBD1 (5 bases). V was cut by 3 bases and J by 5 bases, with 19 bases left in between. There are 16 residues in the CDR3. The germline V gene encodes CDR1 LNHNV and CDR2 YYDKDF (reference sequence).

At least ten counts were recorded for this clonotype. V gene TRBV4-2 combines with J gene TRBJ2-1; D is undetermined. Germline V gene data show CDR1 as LGHNA and CDR2 as YNFKEQ. CDR3 size: 13 residues. The V end was cut by 4 bases, the J end by 6 bases, with 10 bases between. Here the CDR3 reads CASSPRSRNEQFF. DNA for the CDR3: TGTGCCAGCAGCCCAAGGAGTCGCAATGAGCAGTTCTTC.

This sequence joins TRBV27 and TRBJ1-1, with a weak D call TRBD1 (5 bases). V lost 6 bases and J lost 7, with 15 bases in between. Germline CDR1 reads MNHEY; CDR2 reads SMNVEV (reference sequence). The CDR3 has 13 amino acids. The CDR3 loop reads CASSGTPVNEAFF. The CDR3 coding sequence is TGTGCCAGCAGCGGGACGCCAGTCAATGAAGCTTTCTTT.

Ten or more counts support this clonotype. The chain uses TRBV5-1 and TRBJ2-3; 7 bases match TRBD1. J gave up 4 bases and V 9 bases, and 14 bases lay outside the gene matches. Germline lookup yields CDR1 SGHRS and CDR2 YFSETQ. This CDR3 contains 15 residues. In nucleotides, the CDR3 is TGCGCCACTAACGACCGGGACAGTGGCCCAGATACGCAGTATTTT. Protein sequence: CATNDRDSGPDTQYF.

In its sample, this clonotype was seen many times. The chain employs TRBV20-1 and TRBJ1-5; weak D call: TRBD1 (5 bases). V lost 3 bases and J lost 7, with 19 bases in between. The CDR3 contains 15 residues. The germline CDR1 and CDR2 sequences are DFQATT and SNEGSKA (reference sequence). CDR3 coding DNA: TGCAGTGCTAGCGTACCATCTCAGGGAAAGCAGCCCCAGCATTTT. It yields the protein CSASVPSQGKQPQHF.

This clonotype was seen only a few times. The chain combines TRBV30 with TRBJ1-6; 9 bases line up with TRBD1. The CDR3 has 16 amino acids. Unmatched junction bases numbered 10, after V lost 5 bases and J lost 5 bases. Germline V gene data show CDR1 as GTSNPN and CDR2 as SVGIG (reference sequence). CDR3 loop: CAWFGQGIVNNSPLHF. CDR3 bases: TGTGCCTGGTTTGGACAGGGGATAGTTAATAATTCACCCCTCCACTTT.

At least ten counts were recorded for this clonotype. V usage is TRBV27 and J usage is TRBJ2-6, with D perhaps assigned TRBD1 or TRBD2 (5 bases each). This CDR3 has 14 amino acids. CDR1 MNHEY and CDR2 SMNVEV come from the germline V gene (reference sequence). Trimming pared 7 bases from V and 4 bases from J, leaving 11 bases between. The DNA of the CDR3 is TGTGCCAGCAAGGGGAGCTTGGGGGCCAACGTCCTGACTTTC. Translation gives CASKGSLGANVLTF.

This clonotype was found many times. V gene TRBV20-1 combines with J gene TRBJ2-3; 10 bases line up with TRBD2. J was trimmed by 1 base and V by 5 bases; bases with no gene match: 3. CDR1 and CDR2 (germline): DFQATT, SNEGSKA (reference sequence). CDR3 size: 14 residues. CDR3 in amino acids: CSAGGTSGTDTQYF. Here the CDR3 DNA reads TGCAGTGCTGGAGGGACTAGCGGCACAGATACGCAGTATTTT.

Concerning this clonotype: A much larger clone lies one base from this, so it may be a read error. Here the CDR3 DNA reads TGCAGTGCAAGCCGGGGGGCCGAGGAGACCCGGTACTTC. Its translation: CSASRGAEETRYF. The genes are TRBV20-1 and TRBJ2-5; D possibly corresponds to TRBD2 (7 bases). The length of the CDR3 is 13 residues. Germline loops: CDR1 DFQATT, CDR2 SNEGSKA (reference sequence).

This chain connects TRBV20-1 to TRBJ1-2, with 8 bases aligning to TRBD1. The CDR3 has 13 amino acids. Germline V CDR1 and CDR2: DFQATT, SNEGSKA (reference sequence). V shed 6 bases, J shed 5 bases, and the junction held 8 bases outside the gene matches. The CDR3 loop is CSAMTGDTYGYTF. The CDR3, as DNA: TGCAGTGCCATGACAGGGGACACGTATGGCTACACCTTC.

As concerns this clonotype: A much larger clone differs by one base, so this may be a read error. The conserved final phenylalanine or tryptophan is absent from the CDR3, which likely points to a read error. The J gene is TRBJ2-3, the V gene TRBV5-1; 7 nucleotides match TRBD2. Per the germline V gene, CDR1 is SGHRS and CDR2 is YFSETQ. V shed 0 bases and J 1 base; nucleotides not matched to a gene: 11. This CDR3 is built from 18 residues. CDR3 in DNA: TGCGCCAGCAGCTTGGAGGTAGCGGGCCGACTTGGCACAGATACGCAGTATTTG. Protein: CASSLEVAGRLGTDTQYL.

The CDR3 protein is CSVEEDRSYEQYF. DNA of the CDR3: TGCAGCGTTGAAGAGGACAGGTCCTACGAGCAGTACTTC. The V call is TRBV29-1, the J call TRBJ2-7, with 7 bases that match TRBD1. Per germline, CDR1 SQVTM and CDR2 ANQGSEA. Trimming took 0 bases from V and 1 from J; bases not matched to a gene: 0. The CDR3 covers 13 residues.

This clonotype turned up a few times. The rearrangement uses TRBV4-1 and TRBJ1-4; 10 bases are a match to TRBD1. There are 15 residues in the CDR3. With V trimmed by 1 base and J by 7 bases, 3 bases remained unmatched. Looked up from germline, CDR1 is MGHRA and CDR2 is YSYEKL. The chain's CDR3 is CASSQVGTGAEKLFF. The CDR3 DNA reads TGCGCCAGCAGCCAAGTTGGGACAGGGGCTGAAAAACTGTTTTTT.